The sequence of this T cell receptor (beta chain) was determined in a study of identical twins. Ten or more counts support this clonotype. Trimming at V came to 5 bases and at J to 3 bases, leaving 2 bases not matched to a gene. The CDR3 totals 14 residues. Template switching, a step in the protocol, added a universal primer site, and cDNA carried unique molecular identifiers. MiXCR was run by TCRdb on the 5' RACE reads, yielding one entry per CDR3 protein. The repertoire holds 200,000 to 250,000 distinct CDR3 sequences, with 6% to 8.5% as singletons. The same data also went into a second study, on yellow fever vaccine responses in identical twins. According to that study: Vaccine-induced T cell responses in twins were reportedly observed to appear partly convergent, partly personalized.

Input material: CD8+ T cells sorted from blood. The clonotype was recovered from a woman aged 18 to 35 in good health. This chain links TRBV12-3 or TRBV12-4 with TRBJ1-5; TRBD1 agrees at 9 bases. In DNA form, the CDR3 reads TGTGCCAGCAGTGGGGACAGGGCCAATCAGCCCCAGCATTTT. Amino acid sequence: CASSGDRANQPQHF.